The clone carrying this T cell receptor beta chain was seen at least ten times. Its antigen remains unidentified. Each TCR transcript was tagged with a 10-nucleotide random UMI during 5'RACE. In every sequencing run, more than 190 million TCR-beta sequences were generated from 15-18 subjects. Each CDR3 protein gets one entry after TCRdb re-called the 5' RACE reads with MiXCR. This sample has some 87,000 distinct CDR3 sequences; approximately 6% occur once, and the top ten carry 7.9%. Time point noted: longitudinal time-point 2. The sample originates from a study of neurological immune-mediated disorders. Points from the study as a whole: With the multiple sclerosis repertoire cluster, none of the clinical or MRI features showed an association.

Trimming left V 5 bases short and J 9 bases short, with 17 bases between. The CDR3 extends over 15 amino acids. Looked up from germline, CDR1 is SGHAT and CDR2 is FQNNGV. Sequencing input: PBMCs. The sequence was obtained from a woman between 55 and 75 years old with multiple sclerosis. This chain connects TRBV11-2 to TRBJ1-6; D might be TRBD1 (6 bases). CDR3 in amino acids: CASSHLGGGGSPLHF. CDR3 nucleotide sequence: TGTGCCAGCAGCCACCTTGGGGGGGGCGGTTCACCCCTCCACTTT.